These T cell receptor beta chains were read from a single sample in a study of Ad26.COV2.S vaccination and SARS-CoV-2 variants. This table comes from immunoSEQ multiplex PCR, and its TCRdb copy is limited to in-frame clones, with some not included. Counted here are 400,000 to 500,000 clones, roughly 90% occurring once; the ten biggest clones make up 3.6%. Sample: peripheral blood, taken in a trial of Ad26.COV2.S vaccine versus placebo. These receptors came from a person aged 18 to 65 who received the Ad26.COV2.S COVID-19 vaccine or a placebo. Each CDR3 is given with its conserved first and last residue. A D gene is named only where the DNA matches it firmly. Not all rows give a size; the values are once, few, many and, for expanded clones, a class.

J gene	D gene	CDR3 length	clone size	V gene	CDR3 DNA	CDR3 protein
TRBJ1-2	-	16	-	TRBV9	TGTGCCAGCAGCGAGCCCCCGGACGGGGGGCGGTTTGGCTACACCTTC	CASSEPPDGGRFGYTF
TRBJ1-5	-	16	-	TRBV6-5	TGTGCCAGCAGTTCTAGAGGACAGTATAGCAATCAGCCCCAGCATTTT	CASSSRGQYSNQPQHF
TRBJ1-1	-	15	-	TRBV5-6	TGTGCCAGCAGCTTTGACAGGACCATGAACACTGAAGCTTTCTTT	CASSFDRTMNTEAFF
TRBJ2-1	TRBD2	17	once	TRBV4-2	TGTGCCAGCAGCCCTCGGACTAGCGGGGGGTCCTACAATGAGCAGTTCTTC	CASSPRTSGGSYNEQFF
TRBJ1-5	-	13	-	TRBV10-2	TGCGCCAGCAGAGCAGGGGTTGACCAGCCCCAGCATTTT	CASRAGVDQPQHF
TRBJ2-1	TRBD1	15	-	TRBV4-2	TGTGCCAGCAGCCAAGCGGGACAGGTATACAATGAGCAGTTCTTC	CASSQAGQVYNEQFF
TRBJ1-5	-	18	-	TRBV4-1	TGCGCCAGCAGAAAGGGCCTGGGGGAGGCTTATAGCAATCAGCCCCAGCATTTT	CASRKGLGEAYSNQPQHF
TRBJ2-7	-	14	-	TRBV27	TGTGCCAGCAGTTTATCCGGGGGATCGTACGAGCAGTACTTC	CASSLSGGSYEQYF
TRBJ1-5	TRBD1	18	-	TRBV19	TGTGCCAGTAGCCTGCTAAGACAGGGGACATATAGCAATCAGCCCCAGCATTTT	CASSLLRQGTYSNQPQHF
TRBJ1-2	-	14	-	TRBV2	TGTGCCAGCAATTCTGGTCTTATAAACTATGGCTACACCTTC	CASNSGLINYGYTF
TRBJ2-3	-	15	-	TRBV21-1	TGTGCCAGCAGCAAAAAAACCTCAGGACTAAGGGTGCAGTATTTT	CASSKKTSGLRVQYF
TRBJ2-3	-	14	-	TRBV4-1	TGCGCCAGCAGCCAAGATAGGGCAACGGATACGCAGTATTTT	CASSQDRATDTQYF
TRBJ1-2	-	13	few	TRBV6-2/TRBV6-3	TGTGCCAGCAGTTACACAGAAAACTATGGCTACACCTTC	CASSYTENYGYTF
TRBJ2-7	-	15	-	TRBV6-5	TGTGCCAGCAGTTACTTAGAGGGATTGTCTTACGAGCAGTACTTC	CASSYLEGLSYEQYF
TRBJ1-1	TRBD1	14	-	TRBV7-2	TGTGCCAGCAGCTGGACAGGGACGAACACTGAAGCTTTCTTT	CASSWTGTNTEAFF
TRBJ2-1	-	15	-	TRBV4-1	TGCGCCAGCAGCCCGTTGGGGGTGGGGGACAATGAGCAGTTCTTC	CASSPLGVGDNEQFF
TRBJ1-1	TRBD1	15	-	TRBV18	TGTGCCAGCTCACGGACAGGGGGATCGGACACTGAAGCTTTCTTT	CASSRTGGSDTEAFF
TRBJ1-5	-	17	-	TRBV27	TGTGCCAGCAGTTTATCGGGTGGAGAAGGGCGAGGACAGCCCCAGCATTTT	CASSLSGGEGRGQPQHF
TRBJ2-5	-	15	-	TRBV7-9	TGTGCCAGCACCCGCATTTCGGGTGGGGGCGAGACCCAGTACTTC	CASTRISGGGETQYF
TRBJ2-1	-	13	-	TRBV12-3/TRBV12-4	TGTGCCAGCAGTGCCGCACTAGTCAATGAGCAGTTCTTC	CASSAALVNEQFF
TRBJ2-7	-	16	-	TRBV11-2	TGTGCCAGCAGCTTAAGGAGGGGAGAGTTGGCCTACGAGCAGTACTTC	CASSLRRGELAYEQYF
TRBJ2-1	-	15	-	TRBV28	TGTGCCAGCAGTTTGGGGCAGGGAAGCTACAATGAGCAGTTCTTC	CASSLGQGSYNEQFF
TRBJ1-6	-	16	-	TRBV4-3	TGCGCCAGCAGCCAAGATCCCACAGGGCAGAATTCACCCCTCCACTTT	CASSQDPTGQNSPLHF
TRBJ2-3	TRBD2	18	-	TRBV7-9	TGTGCCAGCAGCTTACCCGCCGGGGGGGGGCTAAGCACAGATACGCAGTATTTT	CASSLPAGGGLSTDTQYF
TRBJ2-3	TRBD2	15	-	TRBV19	TGTGCCAGTAGTGCAGCGGGGGTGAGCACAGATACGCAGTATTTT	CASSAAGVSTDTQYF
TRBJ2-7	-	14	-	TRBV28	TGTGCCAGCAGTTTCCAGGGAAGCTCCTACGAGCAGTACTTC	CASSFQGSSYEQYF
TRBJ2-1	-	13	-	TRBV4-1	TGCGCCAGCAGCGGGTCACCCGGCAATGAGCAGTTCTTC	CASSGSPGNEQFF
TRBJ2-3	TRBD1	17	-	TRBV7-9	TGTGCCAGCAGCTTGGGGGAATGGACAGGGCGCACAGATACGCAGTATTTT	CASSLGEWTGRTDTQYF
TRBJ2-7	-	13	-	TRBV6-2/TRBV6-3	TGTGCCAGCAGCTGGGGGGCAGCATACGAGCAGTACTTC	CASSWGAAYEQYF
TRBJ2-2	TRBD2	18	-	TRBV9	TGTGCCAGCAGCTTCACCCCGGCTAGCGGGGGGGCCGGCGGGGAGCTGTTTTTT	CASSFTPASGGAGGELFF
TRBJ1-1	-	14	-	TRBV19	TGTGCCAGTAGCGAGGGGATCAAGAACACTGAAGCTTTCTTT	CASSEGIKNTEAFF
TRBJ2-1	-	13	-	TRBV27	TGTGCCAGCAGTTACCCCTCCGGCGGTGAGCAGTTCTTC	CASSYPSGGEQFF
TRBJ2-2	-	15	many	TRBV6-5	TGTGCCAGCACCCTGGGAGGCGAGAACACCGGGGAGCTGTTTTTT	CASTLGGENTGELFF
TRBJ1-2	-	14	-	TRBV3-1/TRBV3-2	TGTGCCAGTAGCTTCAAGGGGGTAGCCACAGTCTACACCTTC	CASSFKGVATVYTF